One sample yielded the 5 T cell receptor beta chains listed below, sequenced in a study of T cells in localized non-small cell lung cancer. Measured with immunoSEQ multiplex PCR; TCRdb has only the in-frame clones, and not every one. The repertoire holds about 79,000 clones, with around 90% as singletons. The specimen was peripheral blood, collected before any cancer treatment. The origin of the receptors is a woman aged 35 to 70 with stage I squamous cell lung carcinoma.

In this sample, this clone turned up once. This chain joins TRBV18 and TRBJ2-2; 7 bases fit TRBD1. The germline V gene encodes CDR1 KGHSH and CDR2 LQKENI. Trimming removed 5 bases from V and 3 bases from J; junction bases left unmatched: 9. This CDR3 comprises 16 residues. The CDR3 nucleotides read TGTGCCAGCTCAACCCTGACAGGGACGGACACCGGGGAGCTGTTTTTT. Amino acids: CASSTLTGTDTGELFF.

This sequence joins TRBV5-1 and TRBJ2-3; D might be TRBD1 (6 bases). The V and J ends lost 4 bases and 4 bases respectively, with 16 bases between them. The CDR3 contains 15 residues. Germline CDR1 is SGHRS and CDR2 is YFSETQ. CDR3 residues: CASSPGQGSADTQYF. For the CDR3, the DNA is TGCGCCAGCAGCCCGGGGCAGGGGAGCGCAGATACGCAGTATTTT.

CDR3 sequence reads: CASSLPSGTGSSPLHF. The CDR3 region has the DNA TGTGCCAGCAGCTTACCCTCCGGGACAGGGAGTTCACCCCTCCACTTT. V and J are TRBV7-2 and TRBJ1-6, with 9 nucleotides matching TRBD1. There are 16 residues in the CDR3. The germline CDR1 and CDR2 sequences are SGHTA and FQGNSA. J was trimmed by 9 bases and V by 2 bases; bases with no gene match: 8. The full variable domain, in which reference TRBV7-2 and TRBJ1-6 provide the parts outside the CDR3, is GAGVSQSPSNKVTEKGKDVELRCDPISGHTALYWYRQSLGQGLEFLIYFQGNSAPDKSGLPSDRFSAERTGGSVSTLTIQRTQQEDSAVYLCASSLPSGTGSSPLHFGNGTRLTVT.

The table lists this clone with a count of one. The rearrangement joins TRBV18 to TRBJ2-2; unclear D gene. Deletions cut 1 base from V and 4 bases from J, with 7 bases between. The CDR3 covers 14 residues. Germline V gene data show CDR1 as KGHSH and CDR2 as LQKENI. The CDR3 DNA reads TGTGCCAGCTCACCACTAAAGCGCACCGGGGAGCTGTTTTTT. Translation: CASSPLKRTGELFF.

This chain connects TRBV9 to TRBJ2-1, with no clear D. The V end lost 6 bases, the J end lost 6 bases, and 13 bases lay between the germline ends. CDR1 is SGDLS, CDR2 YYNGEE, per germline. This CDR3 has 13 amino acids. As DNA, the CDR3 is TGTGCCAGCACCGAACGGCCCGGCAATGAGCAGTTCTTC. It is translated as CASTERPGNEQFF.